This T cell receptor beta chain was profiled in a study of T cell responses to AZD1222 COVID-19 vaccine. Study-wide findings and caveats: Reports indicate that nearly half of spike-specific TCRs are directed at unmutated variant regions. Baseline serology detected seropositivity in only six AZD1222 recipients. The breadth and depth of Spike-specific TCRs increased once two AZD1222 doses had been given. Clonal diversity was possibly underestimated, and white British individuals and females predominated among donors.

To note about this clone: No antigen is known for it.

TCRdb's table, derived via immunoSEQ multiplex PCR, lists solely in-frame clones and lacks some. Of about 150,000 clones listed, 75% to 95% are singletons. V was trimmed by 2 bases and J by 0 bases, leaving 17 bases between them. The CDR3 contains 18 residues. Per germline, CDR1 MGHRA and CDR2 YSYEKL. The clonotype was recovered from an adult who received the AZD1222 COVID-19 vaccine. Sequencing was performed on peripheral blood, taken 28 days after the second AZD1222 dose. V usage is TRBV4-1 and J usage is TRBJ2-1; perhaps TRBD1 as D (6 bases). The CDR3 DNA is TGCGCCAGCAGCCAAACCCGGGGCTTGGGGGCCTCCTACAATGAGCAGTTCTTC. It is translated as CASSQTRGLGASYNEQFF.